This T cell receptor beta chain emerged from a study of neurological immune-mediated disorders. This CDR3 comprises 16 residues. The ends lost 3 bases at V and 5 bases at J; junction bases unmatched: 8. Germline lookup yields CDR1 LGHNA and CDR2 YSLEER. This clonotype was seen repeatedly, ten times or more. Its specificity is unknown. This sample's time point: longitudinal time-point 2. From 2 million PBMCs stored at -80 C, the unsorted libraries were generated. Each TCR transcript was tagged with a 10-nucleotide random UMI during 5'RACE. TCRdb re-derived calls from the 5' RACE reads in MiXCR, one entry per CDR3 protein. The profile shows some 100,000 distinct CDR3 sequences, approximately 13% of them singletons. Overall study findings and caveats: Expanded clones shared no CDR3 amino acid sequences across subjects, suggesting private repertoires in all groups.

The sample taken for sequencing was PBMCs. The source of this sequence is a female donor with HTLV-1-associated myelopathy (HAM/TSP). V is TRBV4-3 and J is TRBJ2-7, with TRBD1 identical over 12 bases. The CDR3 region has the DNA TGCGCCAGCAGCCATACGCCGGGACAGGGGGCCGACGAGCAGTACTTC. Translating it yields CASSHTPGQGADEQYF.